This TCR beta chain was observed in a study of OX40 agonist ivuxolimab in advanced cancers. For the wider study: The costimulatory receptor OX40 (CD134) was targeted by ivuxolimab, a fully human IgG2 agonistic monoclonal antibody. In the dose-escalation cohort, roughly 80% of patients were male, and the mean age was approximately 60 years, with a range of about 23 to 90. Intravenous ivuxolimab was administered to patients every 2 weeks at six dose levels: 0.01, 0.1, 0.3, 1.5, 3 and 10 mg/kg. Prior anti-PD-1, anti-PD-L1 or anti-CTLA-4 therapy was permitted, and about two fifths of dose-escalation patients had received checkpoint inhibitors. Of the roughly 52 dose-escalation patients, hepatocellular carcinoma was present in about 20, melanoma in approximately 15, renal cell carcinoma in 9 and head and neck cancer in 9. Three dose-escalation patients achieved partial responses, one with hepatocellular carcinoma and two with cutaneous melanoma. The purpose of peripheral TCRbeta sequencing was to test whether ivuxolimab changed TCR sequence diversity and led to clonal T-cell expansion. The paper reports the monotherapy dose-escalation portion (N of about 50 patients) of the phase I ivuxolimab trial.

Broader findings and caveats from the paper: At doses of 0.1 to 3.0 mg/kg, clonal expansion of both CD4+ and CD8+ blood T cells was observed from baseline to week 6. After ivuxolimab, CD8+ T cells had more expanded clones than CD4+ T cells on average. The antigen specificity of the clonally expanded peripheral T cells was not determined. Low levels of normalized T-cell clonal expansion were also seen in some patients who did not respond. In the 0.1-3.0 mg/kg groups, partial responders had among the lowest normalized peripheral clonal expansion, particularly in CD8+ T cells.

V ends up 1 base short and J 4 bases short, with an unmatched junction base count of 10. From cysteine to phenylalanine, the CDR3 is 17 amino acids long. Only CDR3 DNA remains: 51 bases, in frame from the first base. Looking up the germline V gene yields CDR1 SGHTA and CDR2 FQGNSA. For sequencing of the TCRbeta CDR3 region, genomic DNA was extracted from the sorted cells. TCRbeta CDR3 regions were sequenced using the immunoSEQ Assay. Imported from immuneACCESS, the table was reduced by TCRdb to in-frame sequences with V and J called. These copies leave out some clones; in studies compared against another copy, an unresolved V gene accounts for under half, and the cause of the remainder is not known. The sample table contains some 76,000 clones; only one count was recorded for roughly 86% of them. The ten largest clones take up 0.7% to 0.9% of the sample. Patients with a history of autoimmune disease or receiving systemic immunosuppression were excluded from the trial. Peripheral blood for TCR sequencing was drawn from every dose cohort at baseline, at cycle 4 day 1 and at cycle 7 day 1. The samples were drawn from a first-in-human, open-label, multicenter phase I dose-escalation trial of ivuxolimab. Adults with locally advanced or metastatic melanoma, renal cell carcinoma, hepatocellular carcinoma or head and neck squamous cell carcinoma were enrolled in the trial. CD4+ and CD8+ T cells were sorted separately from peripheral blood before TCR sequencing.

A note on this clone: No cognate antigen has been identified for it. Within one base of it there is no much larger clone, and no base qualities were kept.

The clonotype originates from an adult with an advanced solid tumor such as melanoma, head and neck, liver or kidney cancer. The chain links TRBV7-2 with TRBJ1-5; TRBD1 agrees with 7 junctional bases. This specimen was CD4+ or CD8+ T cells sorted from blood, taken in a trial of the OX40 agonist ivuxolimab. The CDR3 amino acid sequence is: CASSLVGGGVSNQPQHF. The nucleotide sequence is TGTGCCAGCAGCTTAGTGGGAGGGGGCGTATCAAATCAGCCCCAGCATTTT.